One and the same sample provided the 25 T cell receptor beta chains below, sequenced in a study of T-cell memory formation after mild COVID-19. Each CDR3 protein gets one entry after TCRdb re-called the 5' RACE reads with MiXCR. Among roughly 450,000 distinct CDR3 sequences listed, about a sixth were seen once. The sample was PBMCs or a T cell subset sorted from them (not recorded which). The receptors here all came from a man between 18 and 35 years old who had mild COVID-19 (a few samples of this study predate the infection). Cell type and time point are not known.

The gene calls are TRBV4-2 and TRBJ1-6, with no clear D. Looked up from germline, CDR1 is LGHNA and CDR2 is YNFKEQ. This CDR3 is built from 14 residues. V was cut by 4 bases and J by 9 bases, with 13 bases left in between. In DNA, the CDR3 is TGTGCCAGCAGCCTAAGTGGGGTAGCTTCACCCCTCCACTTT. As protein: CASSLSGVASPLHF.

The rearrangement links TRBV20-1 to TRBJ2-5; TRBD2 matches at 13 bases. This CDR3 is 17 amino acids long. Germline-derived CDR1 and CDR2 are DFQATT and SNEGSKA (reference sequence). With V trimmed by 2 bases and J by 2 bases, 8 bases remained unmatched. CDR3 sequence reads: CSARPYGLAGEQETQYF. The CDR3 DNA is TGCAGTGCTAGACCCTACGGACTAGCGGGGGAACAAGAGACCCAGTACTTC.

The table lists this clonotype with a few counts. This chain connects TRBV7-2 to TRBJ2-3, with 8 bases fitting TRBD2. Trimming removed 5 bases from V and 3 bases from J; junction bases left unmatched: 4. Germline V gives CDR1 SGHTA, CDR2 FQGNSA. The CDR3 length is 14 residues. In nucleotides, the CDR3 is TGTGCCAGCAGCCCCGGGAGGGTAACAGATACGCAGTATTTT. This sequence encodes CASSPGRVTDTQYF. The entire variable domain, with the rest obtained from reference TRBV7-2 and TRBJ2-3, is as follows: GAGVSQSPSNKVTEKGKDVELRCDPISGHTALYWYRQSLGQGLEFLIYFQGNSAPDKSGLPSDRFSAERTGGSVSTLTIQRTQQEDSAVYLCASSPGRVTDTQYFGPGTRLTVL.

This clonotype was detected many times. V usage is TRBV7-6 and J usage is TRBJ2-2; D call uncertain. Germline V lookup: CDR1 SGHVS, CDR2 FNYEAQ. The CDR3 totals 16 residues. Trimming shortened V by 2 bases and J by 0 bases, and 10 bases separated the two germline ends. CDR3: CASSLYSSTNTGELFF. In DNA form, the CDR3 reads TGTGCCAGCAGCTTATACAGCAGCACGAACACCGGGGAGCTGTTTTTT.

The V and J genes are TRBV3-1 and TRBJ2-7; D remains ambiguous. Germline V CDR1 and CDR2: LGHDT, YNNKEL (reference sequence). Trimming shortened V by 0 bases and J by 2 bases, and 11 bases separated the two germline ends. The CDR3 has 15 amino acids. The CDR3 DNA follows: TGTGCCAGCAGCCAAGATAGGGCCACCCCCTACGAGCAGTACTTC. Translation gives CASSQDRATPYEQYF.

The rearrangement uses TRBV12-3 or TRBV12-4 and TRBJ2-7; the match to TRBD2 covers 9 bases. The CDR3 runs 15 residues. Germline trimming cut 0 bases from V and 3 bases from J; bases unmatched to any gene: 3. In DNA, the CDR3 is TGTGCCAGCAGTTTAGCTTTGCGGGGGGGCTACGAGCAGTACTTC. Its protein is CASSLALRGGYEQYF.

This clonotype turned up a few times. The chain uses TRBV5-4 and TRBJ1-5; D uncertain. This CDR3 region has 13 residues. The V end was cut by 2 bases, the J end by 4 bases, with 7 bases between. CDR1 and CDR2 from the germline V gene are SGHNT and YYREEE (reference sequence). The CDR3 here is CASSLDLNQPQHF. CDR3 DNA: TGTGCCAGCAGCTTAGACCTAAATCAGCCCCAGCATTTT.

The rearrangement uses TRBV6-6 and TRBJ2-5; D not certain. V lost 2 bases, J lost 5 bases, and 12 bases lay in between. Germline CDR1 reads MNHNY; CDR2 reads SVGAGI (reference sequence). CDR3 length: 14 residues. The CDR3 DNA is TGTGCCAGCAGTTACCTCCCTAACCTGGAGACCCAGTACTTC. Translating it yields CASSYLPNLETQYF.

At least ten counts were recorded for this clonotype. The chain carries TRBV6-5 and TRBJ2-5; unclear D gene. The ends were cut back, 5 bases at V and 7 bases at J, with 14 bases in the middle. Germline V lookup: CDR1 MNHEY, CDR2 SVGAGI. The CDR3 is 13 residues long. In DNA form, the CDR3 reads TGTGCCAGCAGTCATAGAGATACTGGGACCCAGTACTTC. The encoded protein is CASSHRDTGTQYF.

This clonotype showed up just a few times. V and J are TRBV2 and TRBJ2-1; D may be TRBD2 (6 bases). Trimming shortened V by 6 bases and J by 8 bases, and 17 bases separated the two germline ends. The V gene's germline CDR1 is SNHLY and CDR2 FYNNEI. This CDR3 contains 14 residues. CDR3 sequence reads: CASRSDPEGYEQFF. The DNA for the CDR3 is TGTGCCAGCAGGAGCGATCCGGAGGGCTATGAGCAGTTCTTC.

This clonotype was counted between two and nine times. This chain uses TRBV11-2 with TRBJ1-4, with TRBD1 as a possible D gene (6 bases). Germline V gene lookup returns CDR1 SGHAT and CDR2 FQNNGV. The CDR3 loop spans 12 amino acids. V lost 5 bases, J lost 8 bases, and 9 bases lay in between. In DNA form, the CDR3 reads TGTGCCAGCAGCCGGGGGCCCGAAAAACTGTTTTTT. It encodes CASSRGPEKLFF. The complete variable domain, with remaining parts taken from reference TRBV11-2 and TRBJ1-4, reads EAGVAQSPRYKIIEKRQSVAFWCNPISGHATLYWYQQILGQGPKLLIQFQNNGVVDDSQLPKDRFSAERLKGVDSTLKIQPAKLEDSAVYLCASSRGPEKLFFGSGTQLSVL.

This rearrangement joins TRBV30 to TRBJ1-5; possibly TRBD1 for D (6 bases). V was pared by 1 base and J by 2 bases, with 12 bases between. CDR3 size: 15 residues. Germline CDR1 GTSNPN, CDR2 SVGIG (reference sequence). CDR3 region: CAWSAGGIGNQPQHF. The CDR3 DNA sequence: TGTGCCTGGAGTGCGGGGGGCATAGGCAATCAGCCCCAGCATTTT.

This chain connects TRBV20-1 to TRBJ1-2; D not resolved. Looked up from germline, CDR1 is DFQATT and CDR2 is SNEGSKA (reference sequence). This CDR3 is built from 12 residues. Deletions cut 4 bases from V and 4 bases from J, with 10 bases between. Here the CDR3 DNA reads TGCAGTGCTACGACGACGGGCTATGGCTACACCTTC. As protein: CSATTTGYGYTF.

The rearrangement links TRBV20-1 to TRBJ1-5, with D unresolved. CDR1 DFQATT and CDR2 SNEGSKA come from the germline V gene (reference sequence). The CDR3 has 14 residues. Between the trimmed V and J ends, which lost 3 bases and 2 bases, there was a span of 11 bases. The CDR3, as DNA: TGCAGTGCTAGGAGTAACCTCCGCAATCAGCCCCAGCATTTT. Residues: CSARSNLRNQPQHF.

This clonotype was detected only a few times. Written as DNA, the CDR3 is TGTGCCAGCAGCTACGACAGAGCATACGAGCAGTACGTC. It codes for CASSYDRAYEQYV. The chain joins TRBV7-2 to TRBJ2-7; the D gene is possibly TRBD1 (5 bases). Germline CDR1 and CDR2: SGHTA and FQGNSA. The length of the CDR3 is 13 residues. Trimming removed 4 bases at V and 4 bases at J, with 11 bases between.

The CDR3 reads CASGAQDEQYF. The CDR3 DNA is TGCGCCAGCGGTGCCCAGGACGAGCAGTACTTC. This sequence joins TRBV5-1 and TRBJ2-7; D remains unclear. Germline-derived CDR1 and CDR2 are SGHRS and YFSETQ. The V end was cut by 7 bases, the J end by 5 bases, with 10 bases between. The CDR3 has 11 residues.

The chain joins TRBV7-9 to TRBJ2-7; D may be TRBD2 (5 bases). CDR1 is SEHNR and CDR2 is FQNEAQ in the germline V gene (reference sequence). This CDR3 comprises 15 residues. Trimming left V 4 bases short and J 3 bases short, with 16 bases between. The CDR3 reads CASSSKHGVYYEQYF. CDR3 sequence (DNA): TGTGCCAGCAGCTCCAAACACGGGGTCTACTACGAGCAGTACTTC.

The chain is built from TRBV20-1 and TRBJ1-1, with D perhaps TRBD1 (5 bases). Germline CDR1 reads DFQATT; CDR2 reads SNEGSKA (reference sequence). The V gene lost 5 bases and the J gene lost 3 bases, with 22 bases spanning the gap. The CDR3 totals 16 residues. CDR3 sequence reads: CSAQMGRGVRYTEAFF. As DNA, the CDR3 is TGCAGTGCTCAGATGGGGAGGGGAGTGAGGTACACTGAAGCTTTCTTT.

J is TRBJ2-1 and V is TRBV2, with D possibly called TRBD1 or TRBD2 (6 bases each). CDR1 is SNHLY and CDR2 is FYNNEI in the germline V gene. The CDR3 has 14 amino acids. V shed 3 bases and J shed 7 bases, with 13 bases lying between them. The CDR3 DNA follows: TGTGCCAGCAGTGAGGTGGGGGGCCGAAATGAGCAGTTCTTC. It is translated as CASSEVGGRNEQFF. Complete variable domain (other parts from reference TRBV2 and TRBJ2-1): EPEVTQTPSHQVTQMGQEVILRCVPISNHLYFYWYRQILGQKVEFLVSFYNNEISEKSEIFDDQFSVERPDGSNFTLKIRSTKLEDSAMYFCASSEVGGRNEQFFGPGTRLTVL.

J is TRBJ2-1 and V is TRBV5-5; 11 bases are shared with TRBD2. The CDR3 is 15 amino acids. Unmatched junction bases numbered 3, after V lost 1 base and J lost 6 bases. Per germline, CDR1 SGHKS and CDR2 YYEKEE (reference sequence). CDR3 sequence reads: CASSLIAGGANEQFF. Written as DNA, the CDR3 is TGTGCCAGCAGCTTGATAGCGGGGGGGGCCAATGAGCAGTTCTTC. Drawing the rest from reference TRBV5-5 and TRBJ2-1, the complete variable domain is DAGVTQSPTHLIKTRGQQVTLRCSPISGHKSVSWYQQVLGQGPQFIFQYYEKEERGRGNFPDRFSARQFPNYSSELNVNALLLGDSALYLCASSLIAGGANEQFFGPGTRLTVL.

This chain uses TRBV14 with TRBJ2-3, with 8 bases fitting TRBD1. From germline, CDR1 is SGHDN and CDR2 FVKESK. The CDR3 length is 14 residues. The V gene end was trimmed by 3 bases and the J gene end by 6 bases; junction bases not matched to a gene: 5. The CDR3 DNA reads TGTGCCAGCAGCCAGCTGGACAGGGCCGATACGCAGTATTTT. Residues: CASSQLDRADTQYF.

A single count supports this clonotype. The rearrangement joins TRBV10-3 to TRBJ2-1; 8 bases agree with TRBD2. Germline CDR1 and CDR2: ENHRY and SYGVKD. The V segment lost 6 bases and the J segment 10 bases; nucleotides outside the gene matches: 11. The CDR3 totals 14 residues. The CDR3 DNA reads TGTGCCATCAGAGTAGCGGGGCCGCAGGCGGAGCAGTTCTTC. Protein: CAIRVAGPQAEQFF.

The sample holds a few counts of this clonotype. The rearrangement links TRBV20-1 to TRBJ1-5; D possibly corresponds to TRBD1 (5 bases). Germline V gene lookup returns CDR1 DFQATT and CDR2 SNEGSKA (reference sequence). The CDR3 has 12 residues. V lost 5 bases and J 4 bases, leaving 9 bases between the germline ends. The CDR3 DNA is TGCAGTGCTTTCGACAGTAATCAGCCCCAGCATTTT. Translation: CSAFDSNQPQHF.

J is TRBJ2-3 and V is TRBV7-4; D may be TRBD1 or TRBD2 (5 bases each). Trimming stripped 5 bases from V and 2 bases from J, with 20 bases between. The CDR3 is 17 amino acids. Germline CDR1 is SGHVT and CDR2 is SQSDAQ. The CDR3 DNA reads TGTGCCAGCAGCCCTTCCGCCCGGGACCTATCCACAGATACGCAGTATTTT. Amino acids: CASSPSARDLSTDTQYF.

This clonotype was detected only a few times. The J gene is TRBJ2-3, the V gene TRBV15; 10 nucleotides match TRBD2. The J segment lost 6 bases and the V segment lost 4 bases, leaving 10 bases of the junction unmatched. Germline loops: CDR1 LNHNV, CDR2 YYDKDF (reference sequence). The CDR3 is 16 residues long. In nucleotides, the CDR3 is TGTGCCACCAGCACCCGACTAGCGGGTATGTCCGATACGCAGTATTTT. This gives the protein CATSTRLAGMSDTQYF.